This entry lists 25 T cell receptor beta chains sequenced from one sample in a study of graft-versus-host responses after intestinal transplantation. Assay used: immunoSEQ multiplex PCR; TCRdb lists only in-frame clones, some missing. The table shows 95,000 to 130,000 clones, with approximately 90% occurring only once. No cognate antigen is known for these TCRs. Sequencing used unstimulated CD4+ T cells sorted from spleen or lymph node cells, obtained before intestinal transplant. The receptors derive from a human donor who received an intestinal transplant.

CDR3 in DNA: TGTGCCAGCAGCTCGAACCGTCTAACGGGGACAGATACGCAGTATTTT. Amino acid sequence: CASSSNRLTGTDTQYF. The chain links TRBV7-2 to TRBJ2-3; a possible D gene is TRBD2 (5 bases). Between the trimmed V and J ends, which lost 4 bases and 3 bases, there was a span of 17 bases. CDR1 is SGHTA, CDR2 FQGNSA, per germline. The CDR3 totals 16 residues. Looking up the rest from reference TRBV7-2 and TRBJ2-3 gives the full variable domain: GAGVSQSPSNKVTEKGKDVELRCDPISGHTALYWYRQSLGQGLEFLIYFQGNSAPDKSGLPSDRFSAERTGGSVSTLTIQRTQQEDSAVYLCASSSNRLTGTDTQYFGPGTRLTVL.

This sequence joins TRBV21-1 and TRBJ1-6; the table gives TRBD1 as D, unverified against the DNA. TRBV21-1 constitutes a pseudogene. The CDR3 is made up of 17 amino acids. This CDR3 reads CASSNWTGSSYNSPLHF. The DNA of the CDR3 is TGTGCCAGCAGCAACTGGACAGGGAGCTCCTATAATTCACCCCTCCACTTT.

The genes are TRBV6-1 and TRBJ2-1; perhaps TRBD1 as D (6 bases). The CDR3 consists of 14 residues. Germline V CDR1 and CDR2: MNHNS, SASEGT. Trimming cost V 1 base and J 3 bases, with 7 bases left between them. DNA for the CDR3: TGTGCCAGCAGTGAAGACAGGGTCTACAATGAGCAGTTCTTC. This sequence encodes CASSEDRVYNEQFF.

This sequence joins TRBV7-8 and TRBJ1-3; D might be TRBD1 (5 bases). CDR1 and CDR2 from the germline V gene are SGHVS and FQNEAQ. With 3 bases removed from V and 0 bases from J, the gap between germline ends came to 9 bases. The CDR3 loop spans 15 amino acids. CDR3 region: CASSFSRASGNTIYF. The CDR3 nucleotides read TGTGCCAGCAGCTTTTCCAGGGCCTCTGGAAACACCATATATTTT.

The chain uses TRBV11-2 and TRBJ1-2, with a tentative D call TRBD1 (6 bases). The CDR3 is 13 residues long. Germline V CDR1 and CDR2: SGHAT, FQNNGV. V was trimmed by 3 bases and J by 4 bases, leaving 9 bases between them. The CDR3 coding sequence is TGTGCCAGCAGCTTGACAGGATTCTATGGCTACACCTTC. As protein: CASSLTGFYGYTF. Complete variable domain (other parts from reference TRBV11-2 and TRBJ1-2): EAGVAQSPRYKIIEKRQSVAFWCNPISGHATLYWYQQILGQGPKLLIQFQNNGVVDDSQLPKDRFSAERLKGVDSTLKIQPAKLEDSAVYLCASSLTGFYGYTFGSGTRLTVV.

V and J are TRBV5-1 and TRBJ2-7; TRBD2 is a possible D gene (7 bases). Between the trimmed V and J ends, which lost 4 bases and 6 bases, there was a span of 23 bases. The CDR3 loop spans 16 amino acids. Germline V gene lookup returns CDR1 SGHRS and CDR2 YFSETQ. The CDR3 is CASSTAAGALWAEQYF. The CDR3 coding sequence is TGCGCCAGCAGCACCGCCGCGGGGGCCCTCTGGGCCGAGCAGTACTTC.

The chain combines TRBV5-1 with TRBJ2-3; D uncertain. V was trimmed by 0 bases and J by 1 base, leaving 12 bases between them. This CDR3 contains 16 residues. Germline V lookup: CDR1 SGHRS, CDR2 YFSETQ. CDR3 protein: CASSLVLGPGTDTQYF. CDR3 DNA: TGCGCCAGCAGCTTGGTGCTAGGCCCAGGCACAGATACGCAGTATTTT.

The chain has TRBV29-1 and TRBJ2-5; TRBD1 aligns across 10 bases. Germline values: CDR1 SQVTM, CDR2 ANQGSEA. The V gene end was trimmed by 7 bases and the J gene end by 4 bases; junction bases not matched to a gene: 6. The CDR3 has 13 residues. The DNA for the CDR3 is TGCAGCGGAAGACAGGGGGCAGGAGAGACCCAGTACTTC. Encoded protein: CSGRQGAGETQYF.

This rearrangement joins TRBV4-3 to TRBJ1-2; the D is unclear. This CDR3 spans 15 amino acids. The germline V gene has CDR1 LGHNA and CDR2 YSLEER. V dropped 2 bases and J dropped 0 bases, with 10 bases sitting between them. The CDR3 is CASSQNGASNYGYTF. CDR3 nucleotides: TGCGCCAGCAGCCAAAATGGAGCTTCTAACTATGGCTACACCTTC.

As DNA, the CDR3 is TGTGCCAGCAGCCGGGGGACTGGGCTAGCCAAAAACATTCAGTACTTC. This gives the protein CASSRGTGLAKNIQYF. J is TRBJ2-4 and V is TRBV9, with D perhaps TRBD2 (6 bases). The CDR3 consists of 16 residues. Germline CDR1 reads SGDLS; CDR2 reads YYNGEE. V was shortened by 4 bases and J by 0 bases, with 14 bases between the two germline ends.

The chain employs TRBV6-5 and TRBJ2-7, with D perhaps TRBD1 (6 bases). V lost 2 bases and J lost 1, with 12 bases in between. The CDR3 covers 15 residues. The germline CDR1 and CDR2 sequences are MNHEY and SVGAGI. The chain's CDR3 is CASSYVRGASYEQYF. CDR3 sequence (DNA): TGTGCCAGCAGTTACGTCAGGGGCGCGTCCTACGAGCAGTACTTC.

This rearrangement joins TRBV11-2 to TRBJ1-3, with a possible D match to TRBD1 (6 bases). The length of the CDR3 is 15 residues. Germline V gene sequence: CDR1 SGHAT, CDR2 FQNNGV. Trimming pared 6 bases from V and 4 bases from J, leaving 16 bases between. The CDR3 spells CASSYYRDSGNTIYF. CDR3 nucleotide sequence: TGTGCCAGCAGTTATTACAGGGATTCGGGAAACACCATATATTTT.

The chain carries TRBV7-8 and TRBJ2-5; 11 positions match TRBD2. V shed 5 bases, J shed 3 bases, and the junction held 8 bases outside the gene matches. CDR3 length: 16 residues. CDR1 and CDR2 (germline): SGHVS, FQNEAQ. The chain's CDR3 is CASSTRLAGKKETQYF. The CDR3 DNA reads as TGTGCCAGCAGCACCCGACTAGCGGGAAAGAAAGAGACCCAGTACTTC.

This chain links TRBV18 with TRBJ1-1; 7 nucleotides align to TRBD1. J gave up 9 bases and V 4 bases, and 8 bases lay outside the gene matches. The V gene's germline CDR1 is KGHSH and CDR2 LQKENI. This CDR3 comprises 13 residues. CDR3 region: CASSLGQDRKAFF. CDR3 DNA: TGTGCCAGCTCACTAGGACAGGACCGCAAAGCTTTCTTT.

The chain couples TRBV9 to TRBJ2-1; 7 bases are shared with TRBD1. This CDR3 has 16 residues. The V and J ends lost 4 bases and 3 bases, in that order; junction bases with no gene match: 10. Per the germline V gene, CDR1 is SGDLS and CDR2 is YYNGEE. CDR3 protein: CASSPRGSGGYNEQFF. The CDR3 nucleotides are TGTGCCAGCAGCCCAAGGGGGTCAGGGGGCTACAATGAGCAGTTCTTC.

This chain uses TRBV6-5 with TRBJ2-1, with a tentative D call TRBD2 (6 bases). V lost 8 bases to trimming and J lost 7 bases, with 15 bases between them. The CDR3 has 13 residues. Germline V gives CDR1 MNHEY, CDR2 SVGAGI. CDR3 sequence (DNA): TGTGCCAGCCGGAGGGTGCAATTGAATGAGCAGTTCTTC. Translation gives CASRRVQLNEQFF.

The CDR3 DNA reads as TGTGCCAGCTCACCCAACAGGGACGAGCAGTACTTC. Amino acids: CASSPNRDEQYF. This chain uses TRBV18 with TRBJ2-7; D is possibly TRBD1 (6 bases). CDR3 size: 12 residues. The germline V gene has CDR1 KGHSH and CDR2 LQKENI. The V end was cut by 3 bases, the J end by 5 bases, with 8 bases between.

The rearrangement uses TRBV28 and TRBJ2-7; weak D call: TRBD2 (6 bases). Looked up from germline, CDR1 is MDHEN and CDR2 is SYDVKM. CDR3 length: 14 residues. V was cut by 2 bases and J by 6 bases, with 14 bases left in between. The CDR3 region has the DNA TGTGCCAGCAGTTTACCGGGAGAACGGGTCGAGCAGTACTTC. This gives the protein CASSLPGERVEQYF.

V and J are TRBV6-5 and TRBJ1-1; TRBD1 is a possible D gene (6 bases). The germline V gene has CDR1 MNHEY and CDR2 SVGAGI. This CDR3 spans 15 amino acids. The V and J ends lost 4 bases and 1 base respectively, with 13 bases between them. The CDR3 sequence: CASSSGVAWNTEAFF. In nucleotides, the CDR3 is TGTGCCAGCAGTTCAGGGGTGGCCTGGAACACTGAAGCTTTCTTT.

V gene TRBV12-2 combines with J gene TRBJ2-5; whether TRBD1, the table's D call, matches the DNA was not checked. TRBV12-2 is termed a pseudogene. This CDR3 region has 15 residues. This CDR3 reads CASRLTDREVETQYF. In DNA, the CDR3 is TGTGCAAGTCGCTTAACCGACAGGGAGGTGGAGACCCAGTACTTC.

This chain connects TRBV7-2 to TRBJ2-3, with 12 bases lining up with TRBD1. Germline CDR1 and CDR2: SGHTA and FQGNSA. The V gene end was trimmed by 5 bases and the J gene end by 3 bases; junction bases not matched to a gene: 6. The CDR3 has 16 residues. This CDR3 reads CASSLQGQGATDTQYF. CDR3 sequence (DNA): TGTGCCAGCAGCCTACAGGGACAGGGGGCAACAGATACGCAGTATTTT.

The gene calls are TRBV28 and TRBJ2-5; 7 positions agree with TRBD2. The DNA end lines up better with TRBJ2-7; the J call may be wrong. Germline V CDR1 and CDR2: MDHEN, SYDVKM. The CDR3 length is 14 residues. As DNA, the CDR3 is TGTGCCAGCAGTTTAAGCGGGGCCTCCTACGAGCAGTACTTC. It encodes CASSLSGASYEQYF.

The rearrangement joins TRBV4-2 to TRBJ2-1; D ambiguous. CDR3 length equals 13 residues. Between the trimmed V and J ends, which lost 0 bases and 7 bases, there was a span of 7 bases. Per germline, CDR1 LGHNA and CDR2 YNFKEQ. CDR3 region: CASSQDQVNEQFF. The CDR3 coding sequence is TGTGCCAGCAGCCAAGATCAGGTAAATGAGCAGTTCTTC.

This clone was detected once. This rearrangement joins TRBV7-3 to TRBJ2-5, with 8 bases that match TRBD2. With 5 bases clipped from V and 3 bases from J, the junction kept 8 bases outside the gene matches. From germline, CDR1 is SGHTA and CDR2 FQGTGA. The CDR3 has 15 amino acids. CDR3: CASSLTSGIKETQYF. In DNA form, the CDR3 reads TGTGCCAGCAGCCTCACTAGCGGCATAAAAGAGACCCAGTACTTC.

This chain links TRBV11-2 with TRBJ2-3; D perhaps matches TRBD2 (6 bases). Deletions cut 5 bases from V and 6 bases from J, with 15 bases between. CDR1 is SGHAT, CDR2 FQNNGV, per germline. CDR3 length: 14 amino acids. CDR3 nucleotides: TGTGCCAGCAGCCGCCTGACTAGATCCGATACGCAGTATTTT. Its protein product is CASSRLTRSDTQYF.